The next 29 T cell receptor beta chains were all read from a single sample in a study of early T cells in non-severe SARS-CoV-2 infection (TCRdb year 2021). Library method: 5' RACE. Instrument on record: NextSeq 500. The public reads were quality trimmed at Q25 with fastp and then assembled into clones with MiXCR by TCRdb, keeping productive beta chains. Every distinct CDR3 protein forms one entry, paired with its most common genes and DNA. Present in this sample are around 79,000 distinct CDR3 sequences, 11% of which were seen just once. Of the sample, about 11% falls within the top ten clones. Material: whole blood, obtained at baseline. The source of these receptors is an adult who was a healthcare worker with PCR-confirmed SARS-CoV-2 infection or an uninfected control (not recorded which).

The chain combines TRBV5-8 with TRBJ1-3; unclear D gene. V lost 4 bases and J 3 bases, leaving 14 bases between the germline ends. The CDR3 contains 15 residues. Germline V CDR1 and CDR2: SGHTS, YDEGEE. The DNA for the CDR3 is TGTGCCAGCAGCCGGGCACTGGGAAGTGGAAACACCATATATTTT. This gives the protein CASSRALGSGNTIYF. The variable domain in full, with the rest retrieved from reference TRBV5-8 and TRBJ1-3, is EAGVTQSPTHLIKTRGQQATLRCSPISGHTSVYWYQQALGLGLQFLLWYDEGEERNRGNFPPRFSGRQFPNYSSELNVNALELEDSALYLCASSRALGSGNTIYFGEGSWLTVV.

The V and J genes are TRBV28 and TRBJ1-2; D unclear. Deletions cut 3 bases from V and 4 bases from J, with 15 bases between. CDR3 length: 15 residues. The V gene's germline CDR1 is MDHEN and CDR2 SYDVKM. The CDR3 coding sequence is TGTGCCAGCAGTTTGGGCGGCAGCCAGAGCTATGGCTACACCTTC. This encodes CASSLGGSQSYGYTF.

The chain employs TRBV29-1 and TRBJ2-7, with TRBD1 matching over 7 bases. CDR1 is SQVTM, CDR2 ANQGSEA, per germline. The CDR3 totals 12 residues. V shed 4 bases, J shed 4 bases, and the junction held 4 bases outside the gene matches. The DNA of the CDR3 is TGCAGCGTTGGGGACAGAATTTACGAGCAGTACTTC. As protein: CSVGDRIYEQYF.

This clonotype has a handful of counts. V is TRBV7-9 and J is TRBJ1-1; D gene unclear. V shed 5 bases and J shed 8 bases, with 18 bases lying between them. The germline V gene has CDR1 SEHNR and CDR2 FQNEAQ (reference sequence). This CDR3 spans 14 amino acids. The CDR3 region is CASSHAGPGSEAFF. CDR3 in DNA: TGTGCCAGCAGCCACGCCGGTCCGGGATCAGAAGCTTTCTTT.

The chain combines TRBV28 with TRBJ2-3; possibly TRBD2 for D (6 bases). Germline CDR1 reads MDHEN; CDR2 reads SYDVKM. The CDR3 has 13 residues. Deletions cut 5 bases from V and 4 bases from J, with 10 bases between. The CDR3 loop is CASSRSGADTQYF. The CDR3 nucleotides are TGTGCCAGCAGTCGCTCGGGGGCAGATACGCAGTATTTT.

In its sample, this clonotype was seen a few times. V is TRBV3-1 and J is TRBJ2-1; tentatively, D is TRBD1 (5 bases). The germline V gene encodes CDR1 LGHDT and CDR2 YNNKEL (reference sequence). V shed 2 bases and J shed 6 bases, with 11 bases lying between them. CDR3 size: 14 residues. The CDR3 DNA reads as TGTGCCAGCAGCCAATCAGTAAGGGGCAATGAGCAGTTCTTC. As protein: CASSQSVRGNEQFF.

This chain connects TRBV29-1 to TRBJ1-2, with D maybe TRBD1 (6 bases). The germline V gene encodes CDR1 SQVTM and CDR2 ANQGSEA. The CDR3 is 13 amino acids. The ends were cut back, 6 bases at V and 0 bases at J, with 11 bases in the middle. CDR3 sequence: CSVTGQPNYGYTF. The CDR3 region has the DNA TGCAGCGTGACAGGACAGCCTAACTATGGCTACACCTTC.

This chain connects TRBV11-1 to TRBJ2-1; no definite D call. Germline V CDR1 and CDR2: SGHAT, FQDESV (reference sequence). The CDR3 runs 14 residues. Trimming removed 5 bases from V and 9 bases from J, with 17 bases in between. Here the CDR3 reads CASSPPGGFAEQFF. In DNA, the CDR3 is TGTGCCAGCAGCCCCCCGGGTGGCTTTGCTGAGCAGTTCTTC.

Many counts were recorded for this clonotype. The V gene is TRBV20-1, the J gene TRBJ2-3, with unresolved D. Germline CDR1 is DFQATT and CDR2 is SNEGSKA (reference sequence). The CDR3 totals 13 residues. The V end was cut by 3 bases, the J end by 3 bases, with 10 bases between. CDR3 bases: TGCAGTGCTAGTAACCAAATAACAGATACGCAGTATTTT. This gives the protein CSASNQITDTQYF.

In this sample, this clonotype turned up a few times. The CDR3 bases are TGTGCCAGCAGCAACCGGGGAATCTCCTATCAACGTCAGCCCCAGCATTTT. The encoded protein is CASSNRGISYQRQPQHF. This chain uses TRBV21-1 with TRBJ1-5; TRBD1, the table's D call, lacks a check against the DNA. TRBV21-1 is a listed pseudogene. The CDR3 consists of 17 residues.

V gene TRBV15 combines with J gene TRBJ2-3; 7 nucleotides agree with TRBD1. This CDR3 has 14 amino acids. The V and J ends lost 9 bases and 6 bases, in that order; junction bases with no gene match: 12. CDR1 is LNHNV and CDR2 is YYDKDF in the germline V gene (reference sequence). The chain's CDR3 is CATEVTGMGDTQYF. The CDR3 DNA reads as TGTGCCACTGAAGTGACAGGGATGGGGGATACGCAGTATTTT. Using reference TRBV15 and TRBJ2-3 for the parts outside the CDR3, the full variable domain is DAMVIQNPRYQVTQFGKPVTLSCSQTLNHNVMYWYQQKSSQAPKLLFHYYDKDFNNEADTPDNFQSRRPNTSFCFLDIRSPGLGDTAMYLCATEVTGMGDTQYFGPGTRLTVL.

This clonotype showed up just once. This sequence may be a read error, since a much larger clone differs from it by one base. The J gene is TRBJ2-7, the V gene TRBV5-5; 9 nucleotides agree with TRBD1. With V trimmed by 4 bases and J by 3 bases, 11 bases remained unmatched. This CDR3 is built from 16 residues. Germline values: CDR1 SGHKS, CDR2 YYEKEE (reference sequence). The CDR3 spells CASSQLPGTGIYEQYF. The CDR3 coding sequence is TGTGCCAGCAGCCAGTTACCCGGGACAGGGATCTACGAGCAGTACTTC.

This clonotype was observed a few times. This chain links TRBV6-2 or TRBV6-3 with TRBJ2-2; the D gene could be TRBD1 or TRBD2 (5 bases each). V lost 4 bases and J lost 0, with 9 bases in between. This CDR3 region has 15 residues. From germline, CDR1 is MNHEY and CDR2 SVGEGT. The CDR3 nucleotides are TGTGCCAGCAGTTGGGACGTCGCGAACACCGGGGAGCTGTTTTTT. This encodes CASSWDVANTGELFF.

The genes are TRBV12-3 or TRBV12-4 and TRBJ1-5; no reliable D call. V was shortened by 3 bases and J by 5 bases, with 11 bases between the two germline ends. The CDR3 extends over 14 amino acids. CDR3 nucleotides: TGTGCCAGCAGTTTTTATCGGGGAGATCAGCCCCAGCATTTT. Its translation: CASSFYRGDQPQHF.

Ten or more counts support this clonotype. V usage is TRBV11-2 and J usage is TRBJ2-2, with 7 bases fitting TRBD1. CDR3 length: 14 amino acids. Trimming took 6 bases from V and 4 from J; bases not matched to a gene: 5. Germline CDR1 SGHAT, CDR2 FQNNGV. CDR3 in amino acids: CASSPGQFTGELFF. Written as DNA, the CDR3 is TGTGCCAGCAGTCCGGGACAGTTCACCGGGGAGCTGTTTTTT.

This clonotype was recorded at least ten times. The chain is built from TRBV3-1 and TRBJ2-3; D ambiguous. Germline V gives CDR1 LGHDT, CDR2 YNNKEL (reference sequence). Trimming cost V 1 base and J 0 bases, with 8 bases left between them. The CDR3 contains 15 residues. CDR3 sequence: CASSQGAVSTDTQYF. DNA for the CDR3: TGTGCCAGCAGCCAAGGCGCAGTTAGCACAGATACGCAGTATTTT.

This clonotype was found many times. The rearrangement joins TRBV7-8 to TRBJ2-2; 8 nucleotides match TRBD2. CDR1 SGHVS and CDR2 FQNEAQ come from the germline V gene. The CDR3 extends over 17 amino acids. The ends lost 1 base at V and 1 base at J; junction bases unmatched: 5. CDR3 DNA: TGTGCCAGCAGCTTAGGAGGCGGGGGGATGAACACCGGGGAGCTGTTTTTT. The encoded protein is CASSLGGGGMNTGELFF.

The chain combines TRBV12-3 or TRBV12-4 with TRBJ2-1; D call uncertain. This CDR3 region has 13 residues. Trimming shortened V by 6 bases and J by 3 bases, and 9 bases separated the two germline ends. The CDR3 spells CASRFDDYNEQFF. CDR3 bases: TGTGCCAGCAGGTTCGACGACTACAATGAGCAGTTCTTC.

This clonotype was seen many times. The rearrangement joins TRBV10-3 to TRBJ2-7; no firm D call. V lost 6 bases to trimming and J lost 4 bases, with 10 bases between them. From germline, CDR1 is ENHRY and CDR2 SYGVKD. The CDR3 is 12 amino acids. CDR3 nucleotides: TGTGCCATCAGCGGTACACGGTACGAGCAGTACTTC. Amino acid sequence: CAISGTRYEQYF.

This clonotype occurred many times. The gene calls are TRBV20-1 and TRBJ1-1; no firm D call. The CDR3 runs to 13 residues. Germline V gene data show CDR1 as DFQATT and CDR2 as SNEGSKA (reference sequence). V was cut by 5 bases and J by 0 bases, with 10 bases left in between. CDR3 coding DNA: TGCAGTGCTCGCGGACCTTTGAACACTGAAGCTTTCTTT. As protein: CSARGPLNTEAFF.

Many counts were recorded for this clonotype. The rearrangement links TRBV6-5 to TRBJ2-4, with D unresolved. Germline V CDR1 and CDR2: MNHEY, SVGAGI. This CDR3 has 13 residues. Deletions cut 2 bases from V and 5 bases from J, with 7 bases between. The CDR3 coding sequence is TGTGCCAGCAGTTACGACGCCGAAAACATTCAGTACTTC. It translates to CASSYDAENIQYF.

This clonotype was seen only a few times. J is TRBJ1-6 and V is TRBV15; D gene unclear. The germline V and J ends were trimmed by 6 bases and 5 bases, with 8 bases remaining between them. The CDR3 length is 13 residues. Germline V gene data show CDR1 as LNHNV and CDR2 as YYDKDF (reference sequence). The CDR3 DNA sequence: TGTGCCACCAGGGGAGAGAATAATTCACCCCTCCACTTT. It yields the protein CATRGENNSPLHF.

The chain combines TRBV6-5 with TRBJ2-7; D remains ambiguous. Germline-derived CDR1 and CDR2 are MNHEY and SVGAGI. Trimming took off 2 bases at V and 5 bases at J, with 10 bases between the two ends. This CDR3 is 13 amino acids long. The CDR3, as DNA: TGTGCCAGCAGTTACGGCAGGAAAAACGAGCAGTACTTC. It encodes CASSYGRKNEQYF.

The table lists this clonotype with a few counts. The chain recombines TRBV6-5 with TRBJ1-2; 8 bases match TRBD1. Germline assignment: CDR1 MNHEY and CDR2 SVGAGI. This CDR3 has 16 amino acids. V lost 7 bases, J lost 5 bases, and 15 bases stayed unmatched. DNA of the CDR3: TGTGCCAGCACCCCGATCACCGGGACAGGCTTTTATGGCTACACCTTC. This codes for CASTPITGTGFYGYTF.

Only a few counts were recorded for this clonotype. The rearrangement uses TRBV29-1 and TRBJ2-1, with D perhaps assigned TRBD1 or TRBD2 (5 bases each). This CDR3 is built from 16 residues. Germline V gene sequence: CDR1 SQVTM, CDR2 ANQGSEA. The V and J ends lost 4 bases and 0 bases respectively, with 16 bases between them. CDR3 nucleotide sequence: TGCAGCGTTGTGGGGCCGACTACTAGCTCCTACAATGAGCAGTTCTTC. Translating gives CSVVGPTTSSYNEQFF.

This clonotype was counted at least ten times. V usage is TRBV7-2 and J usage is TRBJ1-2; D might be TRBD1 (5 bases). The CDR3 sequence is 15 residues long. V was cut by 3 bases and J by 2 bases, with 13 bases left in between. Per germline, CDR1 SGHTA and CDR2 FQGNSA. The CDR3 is CASSLGPQENYGYTF. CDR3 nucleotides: TGTGCCAGCAGCTTGGGGCCACAAGAAAACTATGGCTACACCTTC.

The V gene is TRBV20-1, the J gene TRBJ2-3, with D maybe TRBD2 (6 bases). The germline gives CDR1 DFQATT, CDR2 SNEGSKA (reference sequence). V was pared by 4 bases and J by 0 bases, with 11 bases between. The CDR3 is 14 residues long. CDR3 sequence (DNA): TGCAGTGCTACGCGGGACCCAAGCACAGATACGCAGTATTTT. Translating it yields CSATRDPSTDTQYF.

The CDR3 DNA follows: TGTGCCAGCAGCCGTGAGACAGCCCTAAATCAGCCCCAGCATTTT. Protein sequence: CASSRETALNQPQHF. The V call is TRBV5-5, the J call TRBJ1-5; possible D gene TRBD1, 5 bases. This CDR3 has 15 residues. Germline V gene lookup returns CDR1 SGHKS and CDR2 YYEKEE (reference sequence). Trimming cost V 4 bases and J 4 bases, with 15 bases left between them.

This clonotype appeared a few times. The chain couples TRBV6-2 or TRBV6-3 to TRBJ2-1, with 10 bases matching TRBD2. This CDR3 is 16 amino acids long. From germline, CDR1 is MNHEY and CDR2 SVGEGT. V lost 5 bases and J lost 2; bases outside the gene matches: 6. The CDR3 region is CASSRNLAGAYNEQFF. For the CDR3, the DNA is TGTGCCAGCAGTCGTAACCTAGCGGGGGCCTACAATGAGCAGTTCTTC.